Listed below are T cell receptor beta chains from one sample, sequenced in a study of technical replicates of blood from a handful of donors. Clones were sequenced by immunoSEQ multiplex PCR, and TCRdb holds only the in-frame ones, with some missing. The sample carries roughly 60,000 clones, approximately 86% recorded once. Sequenced material: PBMCs. These receptors were taken from a human donor in good health. Some clones in this sample may be carry-over from other donors' samples. CDR3s include the opening cysteine and the closing phenylalanine or tryptophan. The D gene is left open where the match is weak. Expanded clones get a size class; other rows say once, few or many, or leave the size out.

V: TRBV10-3; length: 18; J: TRBJ2-3; size: once; D: TRBD2; DNA: TGTGCCATCAGTGAGTCTGAGCAGCGGGGGGGCGGGGCAGATACGCAGTATTTT; CDR3: CAISESEQRGGGADTQYF
V: TRBV6-6; length: 13; J: TRBJ2-2; size: NA; D: TRBD2; DNA: TGTGCCAGCAAAGCGGGAGTCTCCGGGGAGCTGTTTTTT; CDR3: CASKAGVSGELFF
V: TRBV7-2; length: 15; J: TRBJ2-7; size: NA; D: TRBD2; DNA: TGTGCCAGCAGCTTGGTAGCGGGAGTAAGGGGCGAGCAGTACTTC; CDR3: CASSLVAGVRGEQYF
V: TRBV5-1; length: 14; J: TRBJ1-1; size: medium-sized; D: NA; DNA: TGCGCCAGCAGCTTGGCCGGCGGGTACACTGAAGCTTTCTTT; CDR3: CASSLAGGYTEAFF
V: TRBV20-1; length: 11; J: TRBJ1-1; size: NA; D: NA; DNA: TGCAGTGTACAGGAAATCGCTGAAGCTTTCTTT; CDR3: CSVQEIAEAFF
V: TRBV7-3; length: 14; J: TRBJ2-2; size: NA; D: TRBD1; DNA: TGTGCCAGCAGCCAACAGGGGTTGAGCGGGGAGCTGTTTTTT; CDR3: CASSQQGLSGELFF
V: TRBV7-6; length: 16; J: TRBJ1-4; size: NA; D: NA; DNA: TGTGCCAGCAGCAAACAGTCCCTATGGGTTACTGAAAAACTGTTTTTT; CDR3: CASSKQSLWVTEKLFF
V: TRBV11-1; length: 13; J: TRBJ1-1; size: once; D: NA; DNA: TGTGCCAGCAGCTTGACAGGGAACACTGAAGCTTTCTTT; CDR3: CASSLTGNTEAFF
V: TRBV18; length: 12; J: TRBJ2-7; size: NA; D: NA; DNA: TGTGCCAGCTCACCTCAGGTTAACGAGCAGTACTTC; CDR3: CASSPQVNEQYF
V: TRBV30; length: 13; J: TRBJ1-5; size: NA; D: NA; DNA: TGTGCCTGGAGTGTCAGGGGTAATCAGCCCCAGCATTTT; CDR3: CAWSVRGNQPQHF
V: TRBV18; length: 15; J: TRBJ2-1; size: NA; D: NA; DNA: TGTGCCAGCACAACTCGAACAGGGCCGCACAATGAGCAGTTCTTC; CDR3: CASTTRTGPHNEQFF
V: TRBV6-1; length: 17; J: TRBJ2-7; size: NA; D: TRBD2; DNA: TGTGCCAGCAGTGAACCCCTCTGGCGGGAGGTCCCCCACGAGCAGTACTTC; CDR3: CASSEPLWREVPHEQYF
V: TRBV5-4; length: 12; J: TRBJ2-5; size: NA; D: NA; DNA: TGTGCCAGCAGCCGGGTAACGGAGACCCAGTACTTC; CDR3: CASSRVTETQYF
V: TRBV5-1; length: 14; J: TRBJ2-5; size: NA; D: NA; DNA: TGCGCCAGCTCCCCCCCGCCCGGGGGAGAGACCCAGTACTTC; CDR3: CASSPPPGGETQYF
V: TRBV2; length: 13; J: TRBJ1-3; size: NA; D: NA; DNA: TGTGCCAGCACCCGAGGGCCCGGAAACACCATATATTTT; CDR3: CASTRGPGNTIYF
V: TRBV5-1; length: 14; J: TRBJ2-5; size: NA; D: NA; DNA: TGCGCCAGCAGCTTGGGAGGGTCTGGAGAGACCCAGTACTTC; CDR3: CASSLGGSGETQYF
V: TRBV5-4; length: 14; J: TRBJ2-4; size: NA; D: NA; DNA: TGTGCCAGCAGCTCTTGGGAGAACGAAAACATTCAGTACTTC; CDR3: CASSSWENENIQYF
V: TRBV11-3; length: 17; J: TRBJ2-5; size: NA; D: TRBD2; DNA: TGTGCCAGCAGCCTGGGACTAGCGGGGGGTAGAGTGGAGACCCAGTACTTC; CDR3: CASSLGLAGGRVETQYF
V: TRBV19; length: 15; J: TRBJ1-4; size: NA; D: NA; DNA: TGTGCCAGTAGTATTTCAGGGCGAACTAATGAAAAACTGTTTTTT; CDR3: CASSISGRTNEKLFF
V: TRBV5-1; length: 14; J: TRBJ1-1; size: NA; D: TRBD1; DNA: TGCGCCAGCAGCGGGGACAGGGGGAGCACTGAAGCTTTCTTT; CDR3: CASSGDRGSTEAFF
V: TRBV15; length: 17; J: TRBJ2-3; size: NA; D: TRBD2; DNA: TGTGCCACCAGCAGGGTGGGAGGGCGGGAGGGCCTAGATACGCAGTATTTT; CDR3: CATSRVGGREGLDTQYF
V: TRBV27; length: 11; J: TRBJ1-4; size: once; D: NA; DNA: TGTGCCAGCAGTAGTGGGACACTGCTGTTTTTT; CDR3: CASSSGTLLFF
V: TRBV20-1; length: 11; J: TRBJ1-1; size: NA; D: TRBD1; DNA: TGCAGAGCAGGGGGAGACACTGAAGCTTTCTTT; CDR3: CRAGGDTEAFF
V: TRBV4-1; length: 16; J: TRBJ1-2; size: few; D: TRBD1; DNA: TGCGCCAGCAGCCAAGGAGGAGGGGACAGAATCTATGGCTACACCTTC; CDR3: CASSQGGGDRIYGYTF
V: TRBV7-9; length: 13; J: TRBJ1-4; size: NA; D: NA; DNA: TGTGCCAGCAGCTCCCCTCCGGATGAAAAACTGTTTTTT; CDR3: CASSSPPDEKLFF